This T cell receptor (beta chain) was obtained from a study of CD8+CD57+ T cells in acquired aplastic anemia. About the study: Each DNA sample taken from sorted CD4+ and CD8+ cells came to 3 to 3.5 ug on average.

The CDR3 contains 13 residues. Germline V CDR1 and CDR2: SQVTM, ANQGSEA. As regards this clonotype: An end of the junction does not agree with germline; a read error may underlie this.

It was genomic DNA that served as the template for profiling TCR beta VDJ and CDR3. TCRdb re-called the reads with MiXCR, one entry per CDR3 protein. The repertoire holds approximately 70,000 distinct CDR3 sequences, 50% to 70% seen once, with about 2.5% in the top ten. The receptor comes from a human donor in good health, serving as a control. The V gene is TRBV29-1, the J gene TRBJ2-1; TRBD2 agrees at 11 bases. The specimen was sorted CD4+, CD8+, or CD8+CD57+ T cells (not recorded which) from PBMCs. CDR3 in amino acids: CSVETSGDNERFF. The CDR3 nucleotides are TGCAGCGTTGAGACTAGCGGGGATAATGAGCGGTTCTTC.